This TCR beta chain was documented in a study of T cells after yellow fever vaccination. Study results and limitations: Boosting was followed by the reappearance of most primary-vaccination clones (approximately 97% CD4, 88% CD8).

This clonotype was seen more than once but under ten times. What it binds is unknown. TCRdb re-called the 5' RACE reads with MiXCR, one entry per CDR3 protein. This table holds around 260,000 distinct CDR3 sequences, about 5.2% found once. The sequence derives from a man aged 18-30 years who received the YFV17D yellow fever vaccine. This material consisted of CD4+ T cells sorted from PBMCs, taken on the day of the yellow fever booster vaccination.

CDR3 sequence: CATTLDASTDTQYF. The DNA for the CDR3 is TGCGCCACCACCCTTGACGCTAGCACAGATACGCAGTATTTT. This chain links TRBV5-1 with TRBJ2-3; D is uncertain. The CDR3 has 14 amino acids. Germline values: CDR1 SGHRS, CDR2 YFSETQ. V was trimmed by 9 bases and J by 0 bases, leaving 14 bases between them.